This record concerns one TCR beta chain sequence. The data are from a study of cytomegalovirus exposure and HLA in healthy donors. Germline values: CDR1 SGHAT, CDR2 FQNNGV. The germline V and J ends were trimmed by 1 base and 6 bases, with 19 bases remaining between them. This CDR3 has 16 amino acids. The PCR employed 60 Vbeta primers together with 13 Jbeta primers. Assay: immunoSEQ multiplex PCR; the TCRdb copy retains only in-frame clones and omits some. The sample lists some 170,000 clones, 55% to 75% seen once, with around 2.3% in the top ten. This sequence was found in a human donor in good health. The sequenced sample was PBMCs. This chain links TRBV11-2 with TRBJ2-7; D remains ambiguous. CDR3 in DNA: TGTGCCAGCAGCTTAGTGTCAAGGAAGGCGAGGATCGAGCAGTACTTC. As protein: CASSLVSRKARIEQYF.